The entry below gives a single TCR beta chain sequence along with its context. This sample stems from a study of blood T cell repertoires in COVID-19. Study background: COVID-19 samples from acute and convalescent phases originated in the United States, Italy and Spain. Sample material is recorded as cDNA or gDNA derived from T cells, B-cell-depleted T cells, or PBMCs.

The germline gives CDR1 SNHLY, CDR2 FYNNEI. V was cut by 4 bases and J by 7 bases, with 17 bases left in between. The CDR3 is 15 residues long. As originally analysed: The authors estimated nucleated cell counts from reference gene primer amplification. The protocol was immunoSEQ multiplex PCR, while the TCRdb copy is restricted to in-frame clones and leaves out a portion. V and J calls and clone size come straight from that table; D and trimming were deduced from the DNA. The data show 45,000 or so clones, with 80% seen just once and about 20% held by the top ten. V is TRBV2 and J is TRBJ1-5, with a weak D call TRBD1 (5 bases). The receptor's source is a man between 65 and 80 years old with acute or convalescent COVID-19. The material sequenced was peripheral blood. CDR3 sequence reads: CASSVGQGGRQPQHF. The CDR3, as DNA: TGTGCCAGCAGTGTGGGCCAGGGAGGAAGGCAGCCCCAGCATTTT.